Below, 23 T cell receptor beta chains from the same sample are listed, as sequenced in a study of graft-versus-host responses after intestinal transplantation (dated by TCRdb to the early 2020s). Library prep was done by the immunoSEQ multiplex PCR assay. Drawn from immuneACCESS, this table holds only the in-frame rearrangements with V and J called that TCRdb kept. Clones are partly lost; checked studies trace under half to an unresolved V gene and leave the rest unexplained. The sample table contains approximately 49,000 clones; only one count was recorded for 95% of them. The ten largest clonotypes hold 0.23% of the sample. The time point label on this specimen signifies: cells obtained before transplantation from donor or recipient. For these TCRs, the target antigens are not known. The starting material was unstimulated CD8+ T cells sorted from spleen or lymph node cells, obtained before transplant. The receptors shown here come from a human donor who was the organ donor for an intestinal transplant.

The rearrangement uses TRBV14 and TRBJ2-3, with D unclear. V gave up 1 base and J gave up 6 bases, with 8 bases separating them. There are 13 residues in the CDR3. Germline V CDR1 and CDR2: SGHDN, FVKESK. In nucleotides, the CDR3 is TGTGCCAGCAGCCAAGGAATAGGGGATACGCAGTATTTT. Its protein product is CASSQGIGDTQYF.

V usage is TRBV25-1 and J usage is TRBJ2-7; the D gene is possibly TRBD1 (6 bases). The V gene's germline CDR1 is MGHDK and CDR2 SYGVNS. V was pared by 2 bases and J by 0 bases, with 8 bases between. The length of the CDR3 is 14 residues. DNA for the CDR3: TGTGCCAGCAGTGAAGGACAGAGCTCCTACGAGCAGTACTTC. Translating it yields CASSEGQSSYEQYF.

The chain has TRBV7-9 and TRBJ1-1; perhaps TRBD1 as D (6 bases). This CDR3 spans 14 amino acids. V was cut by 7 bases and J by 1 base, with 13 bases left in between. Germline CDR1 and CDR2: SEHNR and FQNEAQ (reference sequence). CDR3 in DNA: TGTGCCAGCACCCAAGGAGGGGGGAACACTGAAGCTTTCTTT. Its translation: CASTQGGGNTEAFF.

The CDR3 DNA reads TGTGCCAGCAGCACGGCCGGTGCCCAAGAGACCCAGTACTTC. This gives the protein CASSTAGAQETQYF. This sequence joins TRBV9 and TRBJ2-5; D is unclear. CDR3 length equals 14 residues. V dropped 4 bases and J dropped 1 base, with 11 bases sitting between them. The germline V gene encodes CDR1 SGDLS and CDR2 YYNGEE.

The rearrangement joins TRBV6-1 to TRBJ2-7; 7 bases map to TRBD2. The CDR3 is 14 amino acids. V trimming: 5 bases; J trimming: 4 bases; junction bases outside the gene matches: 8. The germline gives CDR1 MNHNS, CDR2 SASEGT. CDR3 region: CASSNAGRGYEQYF. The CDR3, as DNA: TGTGCCAGCAGTAACGCAGGGAGGGGATACGAGCAGTACTTC.

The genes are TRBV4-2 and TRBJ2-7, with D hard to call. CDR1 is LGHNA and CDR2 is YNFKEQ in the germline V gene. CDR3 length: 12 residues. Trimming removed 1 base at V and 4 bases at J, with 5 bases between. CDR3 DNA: TGTGCCAGCAGCCAAGGCGGTTACGAGCAGTACTTC. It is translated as CASSQGGYEQYF.

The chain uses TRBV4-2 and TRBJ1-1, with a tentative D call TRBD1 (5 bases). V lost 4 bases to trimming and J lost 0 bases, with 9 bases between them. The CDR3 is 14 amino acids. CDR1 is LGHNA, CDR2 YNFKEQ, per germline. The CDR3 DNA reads TGTGCCAGCAGCCGACAGACAGTGAACACTGAAGCTTTCTTT. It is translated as CASSRQTVNTEAFF.

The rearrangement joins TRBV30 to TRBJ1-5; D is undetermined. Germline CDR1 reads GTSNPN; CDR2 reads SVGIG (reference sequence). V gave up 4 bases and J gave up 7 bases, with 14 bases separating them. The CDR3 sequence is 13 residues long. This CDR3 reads CAWTSEPLQPQHF. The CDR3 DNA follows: TGTGCCTGGACCTCAGAACCTCTCCAGCCCCAGCATTTT. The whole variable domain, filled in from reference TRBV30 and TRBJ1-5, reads SQTIHQWPATLVQPVGSPLSLECTVEGTSNPNLYWYRQAAGRGLQLLFYSVGIGQISSEVPQNLSASRPQDRQFILSSKKLLLSDSGFYLCAWTSEPLQPQHFGDGTRLSIL.

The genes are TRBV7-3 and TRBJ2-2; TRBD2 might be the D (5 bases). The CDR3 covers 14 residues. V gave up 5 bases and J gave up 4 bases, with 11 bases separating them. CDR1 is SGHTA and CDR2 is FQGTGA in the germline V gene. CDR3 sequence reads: CASSPSAGTGELFF. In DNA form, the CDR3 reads TGTGCCAGCAGCCCCTCGGCGGGCACCGGGGAGCTGTTTTTT. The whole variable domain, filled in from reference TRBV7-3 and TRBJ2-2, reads GAGVSQTPSNKVTEKGKYVELRCDPISGHTALYWYRQSLGQGPEFLIYFQGTGAADDSGLPNDRFFAVRPEGSVSTLKIQRTERGDSAVYLCASSPSAGTGELFFGEGSRLTVL.

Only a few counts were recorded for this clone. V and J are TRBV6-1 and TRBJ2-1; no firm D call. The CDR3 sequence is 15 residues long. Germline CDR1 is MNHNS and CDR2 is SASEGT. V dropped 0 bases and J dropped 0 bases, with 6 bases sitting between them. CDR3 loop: CASSEAASSYNEQFF. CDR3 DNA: TGTGCCAGCAGTGAAGCAGCAAGCTCCTACAATGAGCAGTTCTTC.

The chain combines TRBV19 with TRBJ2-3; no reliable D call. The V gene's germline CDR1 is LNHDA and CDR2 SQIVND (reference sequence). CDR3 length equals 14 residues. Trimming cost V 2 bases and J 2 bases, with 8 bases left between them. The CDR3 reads CASSIRQVTDTQYF. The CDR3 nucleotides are TGTGCCAGTAGTATAAGGCAGGTCACAGATACGCAGTATTTT.

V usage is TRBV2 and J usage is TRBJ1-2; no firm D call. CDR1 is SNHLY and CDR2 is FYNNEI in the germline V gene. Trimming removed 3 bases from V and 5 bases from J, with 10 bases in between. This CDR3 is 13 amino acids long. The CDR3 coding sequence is TGTGCCAGCAGTGAGGGCAGTTATTATGGCTACACCTTC. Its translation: CASSEGSYYGYTF.

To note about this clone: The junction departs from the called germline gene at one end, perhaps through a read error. CDR3: CASSERQLRRKTYGF. DNA for the CDR3: TGCGCCAGCAGTGAGCGACAGCTACGCAGAAAGACCTATGGCTTC. This chain links TRBV23-1 with TRBJ1-2; D is perhaps TRBD1 (5 bases). TRBV23-1 is flagged as an ORF with uncertain function. This CDR3 contains 15 residues.

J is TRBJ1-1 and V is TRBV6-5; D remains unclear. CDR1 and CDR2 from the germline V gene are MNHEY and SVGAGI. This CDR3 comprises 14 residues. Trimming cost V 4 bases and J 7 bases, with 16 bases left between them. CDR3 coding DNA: TGTGCCAGCAGTTTCAGGATCCGGGCCAATGAAGCTTTCTTT. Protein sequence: CASSFRIRANEAFF.

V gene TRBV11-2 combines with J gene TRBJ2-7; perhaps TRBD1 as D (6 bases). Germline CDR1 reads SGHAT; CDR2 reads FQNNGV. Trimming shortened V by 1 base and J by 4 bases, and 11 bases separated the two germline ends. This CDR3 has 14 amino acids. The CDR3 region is CASSLGTARYEQYF. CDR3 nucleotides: TGTGCCAGCAGCTTAGGGACAGCCCGATACGAGCAGTACTTC.

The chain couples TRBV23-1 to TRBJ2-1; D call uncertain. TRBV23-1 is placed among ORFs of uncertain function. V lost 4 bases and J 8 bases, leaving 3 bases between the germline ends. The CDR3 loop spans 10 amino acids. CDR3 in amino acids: CASSPHEQFF. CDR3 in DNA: TGCGCCAGCAGTCCCCATGAGCAGTTCTTC.

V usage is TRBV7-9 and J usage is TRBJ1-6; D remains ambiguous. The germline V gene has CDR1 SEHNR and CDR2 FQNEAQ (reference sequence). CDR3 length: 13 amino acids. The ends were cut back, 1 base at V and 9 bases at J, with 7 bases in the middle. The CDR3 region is CASSLELISPLHF. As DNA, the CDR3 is TGTGCCAGCAGCTTAGAGCTAATTTCACCCCTCCACTTT.

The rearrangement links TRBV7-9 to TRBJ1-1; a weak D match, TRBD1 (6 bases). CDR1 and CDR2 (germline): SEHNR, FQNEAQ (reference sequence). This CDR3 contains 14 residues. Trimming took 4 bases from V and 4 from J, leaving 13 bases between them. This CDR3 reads CASSSGGVFTEAFF. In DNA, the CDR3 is TGTGCCAGCAGCTCTGGGGGCGTTTTCACTGAAGCTTTCTTT.

CDR3 sequence reads: CASSLGASYNEQFF. The CDR3 DNA is TGTGCCAGCAGCTTAGGTGCAAGCTATAATGAGCAGTTCTTC. The rearrangement joins TRBV7-8 to TRBJ2-1, with D hard to call. The germline V and J ends were trimmed by 1 base and 7 bases, with 11 bases remaining between them. Germline V lookup: CDR1 SGHVS, CDR2 FQNEAQ. This CDR3 contains 14 residues.

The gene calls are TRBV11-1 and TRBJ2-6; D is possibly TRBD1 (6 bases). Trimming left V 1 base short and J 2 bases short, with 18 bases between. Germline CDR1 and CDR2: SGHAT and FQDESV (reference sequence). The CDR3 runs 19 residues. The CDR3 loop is CASSLVGWTDPTGANVLTF. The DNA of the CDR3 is TGTGCCAGCAGCTTAGTGGGTTGGACAGACCCAACTGGGGCCAACGTCCTGACTTTC.

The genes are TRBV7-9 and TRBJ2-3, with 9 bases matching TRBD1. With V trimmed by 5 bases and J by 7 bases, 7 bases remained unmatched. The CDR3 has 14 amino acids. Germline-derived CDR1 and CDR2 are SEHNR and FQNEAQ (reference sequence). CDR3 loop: CASSVRDREHTQYF. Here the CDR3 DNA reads TGTGCCAGCAGCGTCCGGGACAGGGAGCATACGCAGTATTTT.

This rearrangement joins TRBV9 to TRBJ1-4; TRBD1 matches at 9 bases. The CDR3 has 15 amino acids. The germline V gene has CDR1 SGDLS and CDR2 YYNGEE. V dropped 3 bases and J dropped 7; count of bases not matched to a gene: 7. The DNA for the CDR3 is TGTGCCAGCAGCGCCTCCGGGACAGGGTTTGAAAAACTGTTTTTT. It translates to CASSASGTGFEKLFF.

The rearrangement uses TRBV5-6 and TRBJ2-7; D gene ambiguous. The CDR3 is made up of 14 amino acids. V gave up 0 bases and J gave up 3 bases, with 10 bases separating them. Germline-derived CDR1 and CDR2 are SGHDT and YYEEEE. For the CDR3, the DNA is TGTGCCAGCAGCTTGGACGGGTCCTTCTACGAGCAGTACTTC. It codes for CASSLDGSFYEQYF.